This is a list of T cell receptor beta chains from one sample in a study of blood T cell repertoires in COVID-19. The table came from immunoSEQ multiplex PCR; TCRdb's copy has only in-frame clones and leaves some out. The data contain 300,000 or so clones, approximately 89% of them singletons. Sequenced: peripheral blood. These receptors all come from a woman in her twenties or thirties with COVID-19, enrolled during active disease. Both conserved end residues are trimmed from each CDR3. The listing skips clone size in some rows; elsewhere it reads once, few, many or a size class.

v_call: TRBV19
j_call: TRBJ2-7
clone_size: NA
cdr3_aa: ASSIQRTGSYEQY

v_call: TRBV29-1
j_call: TRBJ1-1
clone_size: NA
cdr3_aa: SVTGGVNTEAF

v_call: TRBV10-1
j_call: TRBJ2-7
clone_size: NA
cdr3_aa: ASSESVTPNEQY

v_call: TRBV5-8
j_call: TRBJ1-5
clone_size: NA
cdr3_aa: ASSTRQPQH

v_call: TRBV12-3/TRBV12-4
j_call: TRBJ2-2
clone_size: NA
cdr3_aa: ATRSSAAGELF

v_call: TRBV5-1
j_call: TRBJ2-7
clone_size: few
cdr3_aa: ASSLTSVYEQY

v_call: TRBV10-3
j_call: TRBJ2-5
clone_size: NA
cdr3_aa: AISEGGVGETQY

v_call: TRBV18
j_call: TRBJ2-5
clone_size: NA
cdr3_aa: ASSPNNQETQY

v_call: TRBV2
j_call: TRBJ2-3
clone_size: NA
cdr3_aa: ASSILLAGLKDTQY

v_call: TRBV3-1/TRBV3-2
j_call: TRBJ1-3
clone_size: NA
cdr3_aa: ASSQGRISGNTIY

v_call: TRBV4-1
j_call: TRBJ2-1
clone_size: few
cdr3_aa: ASHRTGGNEQF

v_call: TRBV5-6
j_call: TRBJ2-7
clone_size: NA
cdr3_aa: ASSLAGGSSLEEQY

v_call: TRBV11-2
j_call: TRBJ1-4
clone_size: NA
cdr3_aa: ASSSQGKNEKLF

v_call: TRBV3-1/TRBV3-2
j_call: TRBJ1-2
clone_size: NA
cdr3_aa: ASSQDMNYGYT

v_call: TRBV5-4
j_call: TRBJ1-1
clone_size: NA
cdr3_aa: ASSQRTGGVTEAF

v_call: TRBV9
j_call: TRBJ1-1
clone_size: NA
cdr3_aa: ASGEAGGAEAF

v_call: TRBV7-9
j_call: TRBJ1-4
clone_size: once
cdr3_aa: ASSWGQDSTNEKLF

v_call: TRBV7-2
j_call: TRBJ1-2
clone_size: NA
cdr3_aa: ASSFYRVDYGYT

v_call: TRBV7-8
j_call: TRBJ2-1
clone_size: NA
cdr3_aa: ASSSPSGALYNEQF

v_call: TRBV7-2
j_call: TRBJ2-1
clone_size: NA
cdr3_aa: ASSLAGSGNDEQF

v_call: TRBV12-3/TRBV12-4
j_call: TRBJ2-1
clone_size: NA
cdr3_aa: ASSRSGAEQF

v_call: TRBV5-4
j_call: TRBJ2-5
clone_size: NA
cdr3_aa: ASSSIGYQETQY

v_call: TRBV10-3
j_call: TRBJ1-2
clone_size: NA
cdr3_aa: AISESVEGNGYT

v_call: TRBV30
j_call: TRBJ1-1
clone_size: once
cdr3_aa: AWSPGGTGGVAF

v_call: TRBV9
j_call: TRBJ2-2
clone_size: NA
cdr3_aa: ASSQGGLDGELF

v_call: TRBV27
j_call: TRBJ2-1
clone_size: NA
cdr3_aa: ASSLAGGTYNEQF

v_call: TRBV5-1
j_call: TRBJ1-1
clone_size: few
cdr3_aa: ASSPSGYTEAF

v_call: TRBV6-1
j_call: TRBJ2-7
clone_size: many
cdr3_aa: ASSDRYEQY

v_call: TRBV7-9
j_call: TRBJ2-7
clone_size: once
cdr3_aa: ASSITSGKSYEQY

v_call: TRBV13
j_call: TRBJ2-2
clone_size: NA
cdr3_aa: ASSLGRVNTGELF

v_call: TRBV6-5
j_call: TRBJ1-1
clone_size: NA
cdr3_aa: ASMGRMNTEAF

v_call: TRBV27
j_call: TRBJ1-2
clone_size: NA
cdr3_aa: ASSLSGGSYGYT

v_call: TRBV10-2
j_call: TRBJ1-4
clone_size: once
cdr3_aa: ASSEGGLVEKLF

v_call: TRBV29-1
j_call: TRBJ1-1
clone_size: NA
cdr3_aa: SGRQGLNTEAF

v_call: TRBV4-1
j_call: TRBJ1-5
clone_size: NA
cdr3_aa: ASSQESGSVGPQH

v_call: TRBV5-1
j_call: TRBJ2-1
clone_size: NA
cdr3_aa: ASSLGTSAYNEQF

v_call: TRBV18
j_call: TRBJ1-5
clone_size: NA
cdr3_aa: ASSPPGQGYQPQH

v_call: TRBV5-6
j_call: TRBJ2-7
clone_size: NA
cdr3_aa: ASSVGQGGFEQY

v_call: TRBV27
j_call: TRBJ2-7
clone_size: NA
cdr3_aa: ASSLAGDYEQY

v_call: TRBV5-1
j_call: TRBJ1-2
clone_size: NA
cdr3_aa: ASTTTSNYGYT

v_call: TRBV6-1
j_call: TRBJ1-2
clone_size: NA
cdr3_aa: ASSGQPTLNSYGYT

v_call: TRBV2
j_call: TRBJ2-5
clone_size: NA
cdr3_aa: ASSSPGTGQETQY

v_call: TRBV2
j_call: TRBJ2-3
clone_size: NA
cdr3_aa: ASREKGAYKDTQY

v_call: TRBV28
j_call: TRBJ2-7
clone_size: NA
cdr3_aa: ASSLQGAYEQY

v_call: TRBV6-5
j_call: TRBJ2-7
clone_size: NA
cdr3_aa: ASSYLREDDEQY